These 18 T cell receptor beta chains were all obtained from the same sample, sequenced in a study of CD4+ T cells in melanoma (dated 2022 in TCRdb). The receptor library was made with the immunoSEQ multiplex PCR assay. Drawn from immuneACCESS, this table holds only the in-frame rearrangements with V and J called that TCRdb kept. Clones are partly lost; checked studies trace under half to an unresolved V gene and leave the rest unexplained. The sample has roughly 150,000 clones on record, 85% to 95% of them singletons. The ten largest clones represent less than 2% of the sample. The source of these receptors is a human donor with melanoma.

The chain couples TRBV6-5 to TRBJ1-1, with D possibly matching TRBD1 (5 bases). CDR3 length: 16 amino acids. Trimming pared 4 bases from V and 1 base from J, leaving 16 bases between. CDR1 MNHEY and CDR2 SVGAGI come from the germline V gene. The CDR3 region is CASSSGLWGWNTEAFF. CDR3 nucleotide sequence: TGTGCCAGCAGTTCCGGGCTTTGGGGGTGGAACACTGAAGCTTTCTTT.

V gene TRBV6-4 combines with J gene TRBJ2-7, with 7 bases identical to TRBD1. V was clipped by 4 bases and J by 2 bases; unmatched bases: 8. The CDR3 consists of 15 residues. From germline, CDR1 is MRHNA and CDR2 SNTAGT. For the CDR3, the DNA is TGTGCCAGCAGTGGAAACCGGGACAGAGCCTACGAGCAGTACTTC. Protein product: CASSGNRDRAYEQYF.

The CDR3 DNA reads as TGTGCCACCAGCAGACACCAGGGAATGGCTGAAAACACCATATATTTT. Protein sequence: CATSRHQGMAENTIYF. The chain carries TRBV15 and TRBJ1-3; the D gene is possibly TRBD1 (5 bases). The V end lost 2 bases, the J end lost 6 bases, and 17 bases lay between the germline ends. Germline CDR1 and CDR2: LNHNV and YYDKDF (reference sequence). The CDR3 runs to 16 residues. The full variable domain, its missing parts supplied by reference TRBV15 and TRBJ1-3, is DAMVIQNPRYQVTQFGKPVTLSCSQTLNHNVMYWYQQKSSQAPKLLFHYYDKDFNNEADTPDNFQSRRPNTSFCFLDIRSPGLGDTAMYLCATSRHQGMAENTIYFGEGSWLTVV.

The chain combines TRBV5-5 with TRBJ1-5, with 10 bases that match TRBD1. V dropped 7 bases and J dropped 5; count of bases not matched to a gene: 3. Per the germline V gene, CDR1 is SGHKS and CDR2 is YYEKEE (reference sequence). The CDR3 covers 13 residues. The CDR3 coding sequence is TGTGCCAGCGGGACAGGGGACGATCAGCCCCAGCATTTT. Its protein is CASGTGDDQPQHF.

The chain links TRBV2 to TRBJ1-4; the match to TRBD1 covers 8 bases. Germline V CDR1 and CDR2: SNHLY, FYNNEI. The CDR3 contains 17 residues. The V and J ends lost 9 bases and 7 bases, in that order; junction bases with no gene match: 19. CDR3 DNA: TGTGCCAGTACCCTTGGGACAGGCCACGGGGGGGGTGAAAAACTGTTTTTT. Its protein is CASTLGTGHGGGEKLFF. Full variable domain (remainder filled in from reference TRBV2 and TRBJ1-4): EPEVTQTPSHQVTQMGQEVILRCVPISNHLYFYWYRQILGQKVEFLVSFYNNEISEKSEIFDDQFSVERPDGSNFTLKIRSTKLEDSAMYFCASTLGTGHGGGEKLFFGSGTQLSVL.

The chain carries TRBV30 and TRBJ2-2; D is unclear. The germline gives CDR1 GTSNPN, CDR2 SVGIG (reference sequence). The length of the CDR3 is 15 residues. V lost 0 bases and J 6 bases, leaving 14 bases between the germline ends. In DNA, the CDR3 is TGTGCCTGGAGTGTTTCCGTATATTACCCCGGGGAGCTGTTTTTT. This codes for CAWSVSVYYPGELFF. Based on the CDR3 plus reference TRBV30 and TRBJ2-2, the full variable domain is SQTIHQWPATLVQPVGSPLSLECTVEGTSNPNLYWYRQAAGRGLQLLFYSVGIGQISSEVPQNLSASRPQDRQFILSSKKLLLSDSGFYLCAWSVSVYYPGELFFGEGSRLTVL.

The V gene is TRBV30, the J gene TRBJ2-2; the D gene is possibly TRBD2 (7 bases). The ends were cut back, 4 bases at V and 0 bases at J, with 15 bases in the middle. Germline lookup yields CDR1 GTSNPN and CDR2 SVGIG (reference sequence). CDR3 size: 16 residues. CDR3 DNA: TGTGCCTGGACGGTCGGCGGGGGCGCGAACACCGGGGAGCTGTTTTTT. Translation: CAWTVGGGANTGELFF. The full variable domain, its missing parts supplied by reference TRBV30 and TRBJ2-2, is SQTIHQWPATLVQPVGSPLSLECTVEGTSNPNLYWYRQAAGRGLQLLFYSVGIGQISSEVPQNLSASRPQDRQFILSSKKLLLSDSGFYLCAWTVGGGANTGELFFGEGSRLTVL.

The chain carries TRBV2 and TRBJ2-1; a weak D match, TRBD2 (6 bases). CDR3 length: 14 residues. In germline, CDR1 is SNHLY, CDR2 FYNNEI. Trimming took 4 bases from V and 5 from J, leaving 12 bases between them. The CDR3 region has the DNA TGTGCCAGCAGTGGGAGGGTACGAGACAATGAGCAGTTCTTC. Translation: CASSGRVRDNEQFF.

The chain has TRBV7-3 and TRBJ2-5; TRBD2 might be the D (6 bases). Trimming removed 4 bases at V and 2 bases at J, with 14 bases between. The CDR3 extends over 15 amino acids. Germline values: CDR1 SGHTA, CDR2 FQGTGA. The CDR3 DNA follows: TGTGCCAGCAGCTCCCAGGGAGGCGGGCAAGAGACCCAGTACTTC. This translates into CASSSQGGGQETQYF.

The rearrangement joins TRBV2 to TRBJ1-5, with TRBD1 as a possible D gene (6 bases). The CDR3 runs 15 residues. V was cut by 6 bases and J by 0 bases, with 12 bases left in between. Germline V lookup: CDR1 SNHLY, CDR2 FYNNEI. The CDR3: CASSKQGNSNQPQHF. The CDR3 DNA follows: TGTGCCAGCAGCAAACAGGGAAATAGCAATCAGCCCCAGCATTTT.

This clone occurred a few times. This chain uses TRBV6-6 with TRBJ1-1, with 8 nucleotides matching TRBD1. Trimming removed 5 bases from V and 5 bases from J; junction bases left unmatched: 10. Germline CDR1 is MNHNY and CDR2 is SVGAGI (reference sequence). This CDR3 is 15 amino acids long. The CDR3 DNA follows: TGTGCCAGCAGTCCCCCAGGGGGCGCGGGGACTGAAGCTTTCTTT. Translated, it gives CASSPPGGAGTEAFF.

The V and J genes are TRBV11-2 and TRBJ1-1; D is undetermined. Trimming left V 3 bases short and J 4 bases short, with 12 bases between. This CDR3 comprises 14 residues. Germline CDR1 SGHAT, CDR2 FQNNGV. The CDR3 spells CASSFPGWGTEAFF. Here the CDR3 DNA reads TGTGCCAGCAGCTTCCCCGGCTGGGGCACTGAAGCTTTCTTT.

CDR3 sequence reads: CASSRGAKNEKLFF. The CDR3 bases are TGTGCCAGCAGCCGAGGGGCGAAAAATGAAAAACTGTTTTTT. The chain links TRBV7-9 to TRBJ1-4; a possible D gene is TRBD1 (5 bases). Germline CDR1 and CDR2: SEHNR and FQNEAQ (reference sequence). This CDR3 has 14 residues. Between the trimmed V and J ends, which lost 5 bases and 5 bases, there was a span of 12 bases.

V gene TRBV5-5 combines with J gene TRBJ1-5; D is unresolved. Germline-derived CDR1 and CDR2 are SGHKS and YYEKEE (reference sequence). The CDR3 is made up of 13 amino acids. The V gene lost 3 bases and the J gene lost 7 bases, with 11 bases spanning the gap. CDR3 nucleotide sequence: TGTGCCAGCAGCTGGGGTTCGGGGCAGCCCCAGCATTTT. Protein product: CASSWGSGQPQHF.

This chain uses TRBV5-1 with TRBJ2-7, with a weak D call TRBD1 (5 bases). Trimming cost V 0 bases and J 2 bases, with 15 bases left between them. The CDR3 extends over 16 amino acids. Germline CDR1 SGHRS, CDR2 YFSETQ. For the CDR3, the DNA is TGCGCCAGCAGCTTGGATGGGGCCAAAGGGCCCTACGAGCAGTACTTC. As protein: CASSLDGAKGPYEQYF.

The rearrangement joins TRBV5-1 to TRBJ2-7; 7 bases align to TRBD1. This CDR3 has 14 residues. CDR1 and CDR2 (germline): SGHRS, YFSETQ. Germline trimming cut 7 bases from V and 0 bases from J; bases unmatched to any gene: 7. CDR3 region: CASGTGQPSYEQYF. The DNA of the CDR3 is TGCGCCAGCGGGACGGGACAGCCCTCCTACGAGCAGTACTTC.

The CDR3: CAWNSRGQDQPQHF. The CDR3 region has the DNA TGTGCCTGGAATTCCCGAGGGCAGGATCAGCCCCAGCATTTT. The chain has TRBV30 and TRBJ1-5; D gene unclear. The CDR3 covers 14 residues. Trimming removed 4 bases at V and 5 bases at J, with 15 bases between. Germline CDR1 reads GTSNPN; CDR2 reads SVGIG (reference sequence).

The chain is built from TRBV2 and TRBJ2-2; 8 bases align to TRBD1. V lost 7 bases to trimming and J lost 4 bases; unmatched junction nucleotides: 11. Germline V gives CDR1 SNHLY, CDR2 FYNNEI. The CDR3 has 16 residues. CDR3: CASTIQGVLGTGELFF. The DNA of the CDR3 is TGTGCCAGCACCATACAGGGGGTATTAGGCACCGGGGAGCTGTTTTTT.